This TCR beta chain is from a study of T cells after yellow fever vaccination. Findings of the study overall: Weaker overall, the secondary response nonetheless peaked faster (day 5 versus 15). Among primary-vaccination clones, most reappeared after the booster, at 95% to 96% for CD4 and more than 75% for CD8.

TCRdb fed the 5' RACE reads into MiXCR, producing one record per CDR3 protein. Among 450,000 to 650,000 distinct CDR3 sequences listed, less than 15% were seen once. In germline, CDR1 is SGHRS, CDR2 YFSETQ. Trimming took off 0 bases at V and 8 bases at J, with 15 bases between the two ends. The CDR3 spans 16 residues. About this clonotype itself: Its matching antigen is unknown.

V is TRBV5-1 and J is TRBJ1-6; possible D gene TRBD1, 5 bases. This TCR came from a man under 40 who received the YFV17D yellow fever vaccine. The specimen comprised PBMCs, sampled on the day of the yellow fever booster vaccination. The CDR3: CASSLEPGTAYSPLHF. The CDR3, as DNA: TGCGCCAGCAGCTTGGAACCCGGGACGGCCTATTCACCCCTCCACTTT. Looking up the rest from reference TRBV5-1 and TRBJ1-6 gives the full variable domain: KAGVTQTPRYLIKTRGQQVTLSCSPISGHRSVSWYQQTPGQGLQFLFEYFSETQRNKGNFPGRFSGRQFSNSRSEMNVSTLELGDSALYLCASSLEPGTAYSPLHFGNGTRLTVT.